The present TCR beta chain was sequenced within a study of regulatory T cells in long-lasting Graves disease. As to time point: newly diagnosed GD, antithyroid drugs for less than 3 months. RNA extracted from PBMCs served as the sequencing template. The authors built TCR beta libraries using iRepertoire HTBI primers and Arm-PCR of CDR3 regions. MiXCR, run by TCRdb on the multiplex PCR reads, gives a single entry per CDR3 protein. The sample has roughly 410,000 distinct CDR3 sequences; around 16% are singletons. The sample holds many counts of this clonotype. The same sample was also studied in work on T cells in Graves' hyperthyroidism and ophthalmopathy.

Sequenced here: peripheral blood mononuclear cells (PBMCs), sampled at new diagnosis, from a patient treated with antithyroid drugs. The TCR sequence derives from a woman between 35 and 50 years old with Graves disease.

CDR3: CASSYSGRGLYEQYF. Written as DNA, the CDR3 is TGTGCCAGCAGTTACTCGGGTAGGGGATTATACGAGCAGTACTTC. This chain uses TRBV6-5 with TRBJ2-7; a weak D match, TRBD1 (5 bases). CDR3 length equals 15 residues. The ends were cut back, 0 bases at V and 4 bases at J, with 13 bases in the middle. Germline V lookup: CDR1 MNHEY, CDR2 SVGAGI.